Sequencing of this T cell receptor (beta chain) was carried out in a study of cytomegalovirus exposure and HLA in healthy donors. PCR primers comprised 60 Vbeta and 13 Jbeta primers. This table comes from immunoSEQ multiplex PCR, and its TCRdb copy is limited to in-frame clones, with some not included. This sample has some 130,000 clones, with roughly 80% found just once. Overall study results and limits: Overall, approximately 150 TCR beta chains were annotated as cytomegalovirus-associated.

As regards this clone: Its specificity is unknown.

Input material: PBMCs. The clonotype originates from a man aged 25-40 years in good health and CMV-seronegative.

The CDR3 DNA reads TGTGCCACCAGCAGAGACCCCGGACGGGGCTCTGGAAACACCATATATTTT. It encodes CATSRDPGRGSGNTIYF. The chain employs TRBV15 and TRBJ1-3; no clear D. Trimming removed 0 bases from V and 0 bases from J, with 12 bases in between. Germline V lookup: CDR1 LNHNV, CDR2 YYDKDF (reference sequence). The CDR3 runs to 17 residues.